Listed below are T cell receptor beta chains from one sample, sequenced in a study of blood T cell repertoires in COVID-19. The repertoire was sequenced with immunoSEQ multiplex PCR; TCRdb's copy has only in-frame clones and lacks some. The sample carries approximately 200,000 clones, about 91% recorded once. Sequencing used PBMCs or T cells enriched from blood (not recorded which). All receptors come from a woman aged 40 to 49 with acute COVID-19. The CDR3 runs from the conserved cysteine through the conserved F or W. D genes are given only for firm matches. Not every row has a clone size; where given, it reads once, few, many or a size class.

>TRBD1|TRBJ1-1|.|TRBV5-1
TGCGCCAGCAGCGCGGCCGGGACAGGGGGAACTGAAGCTTTCTTT
CASSAAGTGGTEAFF
>TRBD2|TRBJ2-3|.|TRBV6-1
TGTGCCAGCAGTGAAGGACTAGCGGGGGGTAATTCAGATACGCAGTATTTT
CASSEGLAGGNSDTQYF
>.|TRBJ1-4|.|TRBV7-9
TGTGCCAGCAGCTTAGATGTACCGGTTGATAATGAAAAACTGTTTTTT
CASSLDVPVDNEKLFF
>.|TRBJ2-5|.|TRBV3-1/TRBV3-2
TGTGCCAGCAGCCAAGATCCAGGGAGGATGGAGACCCAGTACTTC
CASSQDPGRMETQYF
>TRBD1|TRBJ2-7|.|TRBV6-2/TRBV6-3
TGTGCCAGCAGTAAGGGACAGTCACCCGAGCAGTACTTC
CASSKGQSPEQYF
>.|TRBJ2-1|.|TRBV6-2/TRBV6-3
TGTGCCAGCAGTTACTCGCGGGGCACAGGGGTTTACAATGAGCAGTTCTTC
CASSYSRGTGVYNEQFF
>TRBD2|TRBJ2-1|few|TRBV5-1
TGCGCCAGCAGCTTGATTAGCGGGAGGTTTAATGAGCAGTTCTTC
CASSLISGRFNEQFF
>TRBD1|TRBJ1-5|.|TRBV2
TGTGCCAGCAGTGATCAGGGGGGCAGTCAGCCCCAGCATTTT
CASSDQGGSQPQHF
>.|TRBJ1-2|.|TRBV25-1
TGTGCCGCCTGCGGGGGCGCGGGGGCCGGCTACACCTTC
CAACGGAGAGYTF
>.|TRBJ1-2|once|TRBV7-2
TGTGCCAGCAGCTTAGTGACGCTCCGCGGTCCTAACTATGGCTACACCTTC
CASSLVTLRGPNYGYTF
>TRBD1|TRBJ2-2|.|TRBV27
TGTGCCAGCAGTTCTAGGACAGGTCTAGCGAACACCGGGGAGCTGTTTTTT
CASSSRTGLANTGELFF
>.|TRBJ2-3|.|TRBV9
TGTGCCAGCAGCTCCCGACTAGAGCGCACAGATACGCAGTATTTT
CASSSRLERTDTQYF
>TRBD1|TRBJ2-7|.|TRBV15
TGTGCCACCAGCAGAGATAAGCCGAGACAGGGAGCCTACGAGCAGTACTTC
CATSRDKPRQGAYEQYF
>TRBD1|TRBJ2-6|.|TRBV5-6
TGTGCCAGCAGCTACTACCGGGACAGAAGATTCTCTGGGGCCAACGTCCTGACTTTC
CASSYYRDRRFSGANVLTF
>TRBD2|TRBJ2-5|.|TRBV7-2
TGTGCCAGCAGCTTAGGTGGGACTAGATCGGAGACCCAGTACTTC
CASSLGGTRSETQYF
>TRBD2|TRBJ2-3|.|TRBV19
TGTGCCAGTAGTATAGCTGGTTTCGGCGGGAGGAGGACAGATACGCAGTATTTT
CASSIAGFGGRRTDTQYF